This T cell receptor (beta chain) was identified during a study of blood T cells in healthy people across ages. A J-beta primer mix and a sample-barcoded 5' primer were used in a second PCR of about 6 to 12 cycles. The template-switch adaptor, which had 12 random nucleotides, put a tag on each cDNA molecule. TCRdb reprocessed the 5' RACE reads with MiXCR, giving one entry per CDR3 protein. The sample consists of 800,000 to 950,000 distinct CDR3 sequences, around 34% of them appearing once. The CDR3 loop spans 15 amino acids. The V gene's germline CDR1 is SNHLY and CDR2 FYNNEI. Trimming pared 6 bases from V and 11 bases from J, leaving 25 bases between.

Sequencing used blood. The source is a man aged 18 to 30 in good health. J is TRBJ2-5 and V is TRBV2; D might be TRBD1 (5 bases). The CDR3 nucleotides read TGTGCCAGCAGACCGCAGAGACAGTCAGTAAATGAACAGTACTTC. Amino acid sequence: CASRPQRQSVNEQYF.